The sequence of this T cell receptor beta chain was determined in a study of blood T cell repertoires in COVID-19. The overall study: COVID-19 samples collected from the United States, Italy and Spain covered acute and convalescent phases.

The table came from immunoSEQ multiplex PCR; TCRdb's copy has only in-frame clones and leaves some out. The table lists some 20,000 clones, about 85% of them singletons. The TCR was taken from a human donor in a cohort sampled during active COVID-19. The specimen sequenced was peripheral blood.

The CDR3 DNA reads as TGTGCCAGCAGCTTGGTACTTAGCTCCTCCTACGAGCAGTACTTC. This translates into CASSLVLSSSYEQYF. The V call is TRBV7-2, the J call TRBJ2-7; D gene uncertain. The CDR3 covers 15 residues. The germline V gene encodes CDR1 SGHTA and CDR2 FQGNSA. V gave up 3 bases and J gave up 0 bases, with 12 bases separating them.